This T cell receptor (beta chain) came from a study of blood T cell repertoires in COVID-19. Across the study: The United States, Italy and Spain supplied acute and convalescent COVID-19 samples.

The CDR3 length is 13 residues. CDR1 and CDR2 (germline): GTSNPN, SVGIG (reference sequence). Trimming removed 3 bases at V and 3 bases at J, with 11 bases between. Per the study methods: Amplification from reference gene primers served as the basis for estimated nucleated cell counts. The assay was immunoSEQ multiplex PCR, and TCRdb's table has in-frame clones only and misses some. The V and J calls and clone size are taken from that table; D and trimming were inferred from the DNA. The sample yields around 110,000 clones, more than 75% seen once. Sequencing was done on a sample of peripheral blood. The sequence was collected from a man aged 35 to 55 with acute or convalescent COVID-19. The chain joins TRBV30 to TRBJ1-1; D may be TRBD1 (6 bases). The CDR3 nucleotides are TGTGCCTGGAGGTTACAGGGCTACACTGAAGCTTTCTTT. Translating it yields CAWRLQGYTEAFF.